These 9 T cell receptor beta chains were all obtained from the same sample, sequenced in a study of T cells after yellow fever vaccination. A single record per CDR3 protein comes from TCRdb applying MiXCR to the 5' RACE reads. Of under 700,000 distinct CDR3 sequences in the sample, around 17% are singletons; the top ten hold 17%. The specimen was PBMCs, collected 5 days after the first yellow fever vaccination. These receptors were obtained from a man younger than 30 who received the YFV17D yellow fever vaccine.

This clonotype occurred many times. V gene TRBV20-1 combines with J gene TRBJ2-3; D gene ambiguous. There are 13 residues in the CDR3. Trimming took off 3 bases at V and 2 bases at J, with 9 bases between the two ends. The germline CDR1 and CDR2 sequences are DFQATT and SNEGSKA (reference sequence). The CDR3 protein is CSARGGATDTQYF. In DNA form, the CDR3 reads TGCAGTGCTAGGGGTGGAGCCACAGATACGCAGTATTTT.

This clonotype was observed many times. The genes are TRBV7-9 and TRBJ2-1; unclear D gene. This CDR3 is 12 amino acids long. The germline V and J ends were trimmed by 5 bases and 4 bases, with 6 bases remaining between them. Germline lookup yields CDR1 SEHNR and CDR2 FQNEAQ (reference sequence). In DNA, the CDR3 is TGTGCCAGCAGCCCTACTTACAATGAGCAGTTCTTC. Its translation: CASSPTYNEQFF.

This clonotype was seen more than once but under ten times. The rearrangement uses TRBV20-1 and TRBJ2-2; D might be TRBD2 (5 bases). Per the germline V gene, CDR1 is DFQATT and CDR2 is SNEGSKA (reference sequence). V was shortened by 3 bases and J by 5 bases, with 16 bases between the two germline ends. The CDR3 contains 15 residues. As DNA, the CDR3 is TGCAGTGCTAGTATGGCTCGGACTTCTACCGGGGAGCTGTTTTTT. It specifies CSASMARTSTGELFF.

The chain combines TRBV7-9 with TRBJ2-5, with 7 nucleotides matching TRBD1. Germline CDR1 reads SEHNR; CDR2 reads FQNEAQ (reference sequence). The CDR3 spans 15 residues. V dropped 5 bases and J dropped 3; count of bases not matched to a gene: 9. The chain's CDR3 is CASSPGPGTEETQYF. In DNA, the CDR3 is TGTGCCAGCAGCCCCGGCCCCGGGACAGAAGAGACCCAGTACTTC.

In this sample, this clonotype turned up a few times. This chain connects TRBV7-8 to TRBJ2-3; TRBD2 is a possible D gene (6 bases). With 5 bases removed from V and 14 bases from J, the gap between germline ends came to 20 bases. This CDR3 has 13 amino acids. Germline V gene sequence: CDR1 SGHVS, CDR2 FQNEAQ. The CDR3 sequence is CASSPEGRMARYF. CDR3 DNA sequence: TGTGCCAGCAGCCCGGAGGGGCGGATGGCGCGGTATTTT.

This chain uses TRBV5-6 with TRBJ1-4, with TRBD1 identical over 10 bases. CDR1 is SGHDT and CDR2 is YYEEEE in the germline V gene. The CDR3 has 15 residues. V was clipped by 3 bases and J by 7 bases; unmatched bases: 6. CDR3 DNA: TGTGCCAGCAGCTCGGGACAGGGGTGGTTTGAAAAACTGTTTTTT. Translation: CASSSGQGWFEKLFF.

This rearrangement joins TRBV5-1 to TRBJ1-3, with TRBD1 matching over 7 bases. The CDR3 spans 14 residues. With 4 bases clipped from V and 4 bases from J, the junction kept 5 bases outside the gene matches. Germline V gives CDR1 SGHRS, CDR2 YFSETQ. The CDR3 is CASSALTGGNTIYF. The CDR3 region has the DNA TGCGCCAGCAGCGCATTGACAGGGGGAAACACCATATATTTT.

The J gene is TRBJ1-1, the V gene TRBV3-1; D is perhaps TRBD1 (5 bases). The CDR3 has 15 residues. The germline V gene has CDR1 LGHDT and CDR2 YNNKEL (reference sequence). V lost 2 bases and J lost 0, with 10 bases in between. CDR3 bases: TGTGCCAGCAGCCAACGACAGTTTATGAACACTGAAGCTTTCTTT. It yields the protein CASSQRQFMNTEAFF.

J is TRBJ2-2 and V is TRBV13; D is possibly TRBD2 (5 bases). Trimming stripped 5 bases from V and 7 bases from J, with 8 bases between. This CDR3 region has 12 residues. Germline CDR1 is PRHDT and CDR2 is FYEKMQ (reference sequence). The CDR3 spells CASSREFGELFF. CDR3 coding DNA: TGTGCCAGCAGCCGGGAATTCGGGGAGCTGTTTTTT.